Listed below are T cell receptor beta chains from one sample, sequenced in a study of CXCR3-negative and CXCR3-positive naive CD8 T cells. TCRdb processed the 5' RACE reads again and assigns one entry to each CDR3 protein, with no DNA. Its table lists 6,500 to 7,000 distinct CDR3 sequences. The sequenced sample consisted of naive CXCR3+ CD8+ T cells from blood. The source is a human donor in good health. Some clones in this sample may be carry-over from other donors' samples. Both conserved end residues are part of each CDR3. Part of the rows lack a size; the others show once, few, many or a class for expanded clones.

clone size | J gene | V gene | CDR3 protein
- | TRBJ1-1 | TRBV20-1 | CSASHPTGGTEAFF
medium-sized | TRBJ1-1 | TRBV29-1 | CSAAEGWGEAFF
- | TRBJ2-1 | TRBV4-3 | CASSQDMERELDNEQFF
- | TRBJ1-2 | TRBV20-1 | CSAQDRDSHYGYTF
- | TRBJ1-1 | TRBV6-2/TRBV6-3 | CASSHGPMNTEAFF
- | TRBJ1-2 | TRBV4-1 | CASSQQDGHYGYTF
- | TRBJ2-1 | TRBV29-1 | CSVDSSYNEQFF
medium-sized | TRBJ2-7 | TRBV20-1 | CSARDRGLEQYF
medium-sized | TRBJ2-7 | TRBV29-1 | CSVWDVGYEQYF
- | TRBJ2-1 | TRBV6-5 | CASSRVWGSNNEQFF
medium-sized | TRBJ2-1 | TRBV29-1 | CSLGAQNNNEQFF
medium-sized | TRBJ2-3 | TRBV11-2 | CASTLRADPDTQYF
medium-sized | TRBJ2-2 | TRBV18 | CASSPPGELFF
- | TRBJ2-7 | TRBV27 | CASRIAGTGFYEQYF
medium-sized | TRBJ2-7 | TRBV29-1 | CSVESGSYEQYF
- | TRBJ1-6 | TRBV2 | CASSEPRGLDSPLHF
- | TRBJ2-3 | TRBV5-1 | CASSLGVLADTQYF
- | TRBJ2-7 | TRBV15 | CATRKQRGRDNDEQYF
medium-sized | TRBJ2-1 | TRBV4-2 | CASSQDELAGVGYNEQFF
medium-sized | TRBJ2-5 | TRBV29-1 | CSAWGGGEETQYF
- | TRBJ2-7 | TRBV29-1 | CSVEGYSLSYEQYF
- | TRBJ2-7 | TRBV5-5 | CASSTSYEQYF
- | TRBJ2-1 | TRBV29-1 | CAGQGYYNEQFF
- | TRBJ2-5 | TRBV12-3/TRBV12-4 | CASSTTSQETQYF
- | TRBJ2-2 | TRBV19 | CETIDRVTGELFF
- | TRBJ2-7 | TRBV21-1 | CASGPLPYEQYF
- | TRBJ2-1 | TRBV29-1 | CSVEVKLDEQFF
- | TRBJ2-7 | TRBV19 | CASSIGQPYYEQYF
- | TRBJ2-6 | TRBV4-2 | CASSQEIISGANVLTF
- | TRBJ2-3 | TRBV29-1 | CSVEREGPDTQYF
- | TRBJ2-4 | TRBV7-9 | CASSEGLAKNIQYF
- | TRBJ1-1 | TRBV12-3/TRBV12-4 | CASSLDVGHTEAFF